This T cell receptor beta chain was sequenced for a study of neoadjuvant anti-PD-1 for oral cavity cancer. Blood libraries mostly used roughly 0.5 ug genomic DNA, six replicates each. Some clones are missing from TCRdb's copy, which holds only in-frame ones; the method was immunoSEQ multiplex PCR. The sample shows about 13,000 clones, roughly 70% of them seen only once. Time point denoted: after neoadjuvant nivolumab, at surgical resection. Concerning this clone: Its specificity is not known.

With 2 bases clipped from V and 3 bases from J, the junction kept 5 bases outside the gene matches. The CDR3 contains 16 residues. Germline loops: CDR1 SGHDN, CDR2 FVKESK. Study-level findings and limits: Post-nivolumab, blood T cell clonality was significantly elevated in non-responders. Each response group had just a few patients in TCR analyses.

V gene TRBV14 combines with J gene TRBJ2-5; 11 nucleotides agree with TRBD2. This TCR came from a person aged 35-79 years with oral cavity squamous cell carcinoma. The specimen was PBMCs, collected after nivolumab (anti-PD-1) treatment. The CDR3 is CASSQLTSGREETQYF. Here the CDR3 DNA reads TGTGCCAGCAGCCAATTAACTAGCGGGAGAGAAGAGACCCAGTACTTC.